The present entry profiles one T cell receptor beta chain with its context. Its antigen is currently unknown. Mismatch with germline at one junction end may stem from a read error. This entry is derived from a study of shared clonotypes between healthy human individuals. Study information: Researchers drew samples from a couple of women and three men aged 18 to 49.

The germline V gene encodes CDR1 SSHAT and CDR2 FNYEAQ (reference sequence). CDR3 length: 17 amino acids. General study results and limits: Among a handful of donors, roughly 5% of naive CD4 clonotypes were found in common.

In the sorted-subset replicate PCRs, about 200 ng DNA, 25,000 to 30,000 T cell genomes, was used. Authors' processing steps: Filtering differed because ImmunoSEQ produced junction-only sequences that carried no quality scores. Profiled with immunoSEQ multiplex PCR; TCRdb holds only in-frame clones, not every one. The D gene and trimming were derived from the DNA, and the V and J assignments and clone size from that table. The sample carries some 2,000,000 clones, more than 90% recorded once. This receptor was identified in a man younger than 35 in good health. This sequence joins TRBV7-7 and TRBJ1-5; TRBD1 agrees at 8 bases. Sequencing input: naive CD4+ T cells sorted from blood. As to subset: CD45RA+ positively selected. For the CDR3, the DNA is TGTGCTAGCAGCCCCCTAAACCGGGACAGGAAAAATCAGCCCCAGCATTTT. It specifies CASSPLNRDRKNQPQHF.